These 22 T cell receptor beta chains originate from one sample sequenced in a study of cytomegalovirus exposure and HLA in healthy donors. 60 Vbeta and 13 Jbeta primers were used in PCR. Clones were read by immunoSEQ multiplex PCR, and TCRdb kept only the in-frame ones, dropping some. The sample includes 110,000 to 150,000 clones, approximately 70% of them seen just once. The sample comprised PBMCs. These TCRs come from a woman aged 60-75 years in good health and CMV-seropositive.

The chain uses TRBV30 and TRBJ1-1; D not resolved. This CDR3 contains 13 residues. Germline CDR1 reads GTSNPN; CDR2 reads SVGIG (reference sequence). Trimming left V 6 bases short and J 1 base short, with 12 bases between. The CDR3 loop is CACSPPRNTEAFF. CDR3 nucleotide sequence: TGTGCCTGCTCTCCTCCGAGGAACACTGAAGCTTTCTTT.

The genes are TRBV30 and TRBJ1-3; 7 bases are shared with TRBD1. This CDR3 has 17 amino acids. The V segment lost 0 bases and the J segment 11 bases; nucleotides outside the gene matches: 19. Germline CDR1 and CDR2: GTSNPN and SVGIG (reference sequence). The CDR3, as DNA: TGTGCCTGGAGTGTACGTCTGTGGGGGACAGCCAGTTACGCCATATATTTT. It specifies CAWSVRLWGTASYAIYF.

This chain uses TRBV19 with TRBJ2-3, with 11 positions matching TRBD1. The CDR3 is 17 amino acids. Germline CDR1 is LNHDA and CDR2 is SQIVND (reference sequence). With V trimmed by 7 bases and J by 4 bases, 13 bases remained unmatched. The CDR3 DNA follows: TGTGCCAGTACCCCGGGTGCGGGACAGGGGGGGGCAGATACGCAGTATTTT. Protein sequence: CASTPGAGQGGADTQYF.

This clone was observed a single time. The V and J genes are TRBV9 and TRBJ2-7; a possible D gene is TRBD1 (5 bases). Germline-derived CDR1 and CDR2 are SGDLS and YYNGEE. V lost 0 bases, J lost 0 bases, and 10 bases lay in between. CDR3 size: 15 residues. The CDR3 loop is CASSVGSGSSYEQYF. The CDR3 DNA follows: TGTGCCAGCAGCGTAGGATCAGGGTCCTCCTACGAGCAGTACTTC.

The rearrangement links TRBV5-4 to TRBJ2-3; D call uncertain. The V end was cut by 4 bases, the J end by 3 bases, with 9 bases between. The CDR3 has 13 amino acids. Per the germline V gene, CDR1 is SGHNT and CDR2 is YYREEE (reference sequence). CDR3 protein: CASSLDQTDTQYF. The DNA of the CDR3 is TGTGCCAGCAGCCTAGACCAGACAGATACGCAGTATTTT. Full variable domain (outside the CDR3, taken from reference TRBV5-4 and TRBJ2-3): ETGVTQSPTHLIKTRGQQVTLRCSSQSGHNTVSWYQQALGQGPQFIFQYYREEENGRGNFPPRFSGLQFPNYSSELNVNALELDDSALYLCASSLDQTDTQYFGPGTRLTVL.

V and J are TRBV18 and TRBJ1-1, with TRBD1 as a possible D gene (6 bases). The V end was cut by 1 base, the J end by 0 bases, with 21 bases between. The CDR3 consists of 19 residues. The germline V gene encodes CDR1 KGHSH and CDR2 LQKENI. The CDR3 loop is CASSPQMDSPTKLNTEAFF. DNA for the CDR3: TGTGCCAGCTCACCACAAATGGACAGCCCCACCAAATTGAACACTGAAGCTTTCTTT.

This chain uses TRBV29-1 with TRBJ2-5; 7 bases are a match to TRBD2. The CDR3 is 12 residues long. V shed 6 bases, J shed 5 bases, and the junction held 6 bases outside the gene matches. Germline V gives CDR1 SQVTM, CDR2 ANQGSEA. CDR3 residues: CSVGREGETQYF. The CDR3 nucleotides read TGCAGCGTCGGAAGGGAGGGGGAGACCCAGTACTTC. The whole variable domain, remainder taken from reference TRBV29-1 and TRBJ2-5, is SAVISQKPSRDICQRGTSLTIQCQVDSQVTMMFWYRQQPGQSLTLIATANQGSEATYESGFVIDKFPISRPNLTFSTLTVSNMSPEDSSIYLCSVGREGETQYFGPGTRLLVL.

This rearrangement joins TRBV5-4 to TRBJ1-2; weak D call: TRBD1 (5 bases). Germline assignment: CDR1 SGHNT and CDR2 YYREEE (reference sequence). CDR3 length equals 15 residues. The ends were cut back, 2 bases at V and 8 bases at J, with 19 bases in the middle. CDR3 region: CASSLPPREVGGYTF. The CDR3 nucleotides read TGTGCCAGCAGCTTACCCCCCAGGGAGGTTGGAGGCTACACCTTC.

This clone appeared once. V usage is TRBV12-5 and J usage is TRBJ2-5; D is ambiguous. V was cut by 1 base and J by 5 bases, with 11 bases left in between. This CDR3 region has 14 residues. Looked up from germline, CDR1 is LGHNT and CDR2 is FRNRAP. The CDR3 sequence: CASGLGLAHETQYF. CDR3 nucleotides: TGTGCTAGTGGTTTGGGACTGGCACATGAGACCCAGTACTTC.

This clone was observed a handful of times. This sample also contains other DNA sequences that code for the same CDR3. The genes are TRBV28 and TRBJ2-5, with D unclear. CDR1 and CDR2 from the germline V gene are MDHEN and SYDVKM. V was trimmed by 6 bases and J by 3 bases, leaving 8 bases between them. This CDR3 has 12 amino acids. The DNA of the CDR3 is TGTGCCAGCAGCCTGAGTAAAGAGACCCAGTACTTC. It translates to CASSLSKETQYF.

As DNA, the CDR3 is TGTGCCAGCAGCCCCGCCCGGGACACTGAAGCTTTCTTT. Its translation is CASSPARDTEAFF. The rearrangement uses TRBV7-3 and TRBJ1-1; no clear D gene. The CDR3 length is 13 residues. Germline V gives CDR1 SGHTA, CDR2 FQGTGA. Between the trimmed V and J ends, which lost 5 bases and 3 bases, there was a span of 10 bases.

J is TRBJ2-7 and V is TRBV6-5, with D maybe TRBD2 (5 bases). Germline V gene lookup returns CDR1 MNHEY and CDR2 SVGAGI. Trimming shortened V by 2 bases and J by 3 bases, and 14 bases separated the two germline ends. This CDR3 has 15 residues. The CDR3 DNA reads TGTGCCAGCAGTTACGGTGCAGGTGCGGGCTACGAGCAGTACTTC. Protein: CASSYGAGAGYEQYF.

The sample holds a few counts of this clone. The CDR3 reads CASRRDRGEETQYF. DNA of the CDR3: TGTGCCAGCAGGAGGGACAGGGGAGAAGAGACCCAGTACTTC. This chain connects TRBV16 to TRBJ2-5; the match to TRBD1 covers 10 bases. There are 14 residues in the CDR3. J lost 3 bases, V lost 6 bases, and 4 bases had no gene match. Germline V gene data show CDR1 as KGHSY and CDR2 as FQNENV.

The chain carries TRBV29-1 and TRBJ2-1; 9 bases fit TRBD1. Germline V gene data show CDR1 as SQVTM and CDR2 as ANQGSEA. This CDR3 comprises 13 residues. The V gene end was trimmed by 7 bases and the J gene end by 6 bases; junction bases not matched to a gene: 7. CDR3 sequence (DNA): TGCAGCGCCGGGACAGGGAGAGGCAATGAGCAGTTCTTC. Amino acids: CSAGTGRGNEQFF.

The chain is built from TRBV5-1 and TRBJ2-3; possibly TRBD2 for D (6 bases). The CDR3 covers 19 residues. Germline CDR1 and CDR2: SGHRS and YFSETQ. The V gene lost 3 bases and the J gene lost 0 bases, with 23 bases spanning the gap. The CDR3 DNA reads TGCGCCAGCAGCTCCAAGTTCGCTAGCGCTAAATCTAGCACAGATACGCAGTATTTT. Protein product: CASSSKFASAKSSTDTQYF.

A few counts support this clone. The CDR3 sequence: CASSRGLATSWEQYF. CDR3 bases: TGTGCCAGCAGCCGCGGACTAGCCACGTCTTGGGAGCAGTACTTC. The chain uses TRBV27 and TRBJ2-7; 8 bases fit TRBD2. Germline V CDR1 and CDR2: MNHEY, SMNVEV (reference sequence). CDR3 length equals 15 residues. The V gene end was trimmed by 6 bases and the J gene end by 7 bases; junction bases not matched to a gene: 14.

This clone has more than one count but fewer than ten. The chain recombines TRBV19 with TRBJ2-7, with 9 bases fitting TRBD1. Trimming took 4 bases from V and 5 from J; bases not matched to a gene: 15. The CDR3 is 17 amino acids. The germline gives CDR1 LNHDA, CDR2 SQIVND (reference sequence). Here the CDR3 reads CASSTRDRVSTTNEQYF. As DNA, the CDR3 is TGTGCCAGTAGTACCCGGGACAGGGTCTCTACTACTAACGAGCAGTACTTC.

This chain connects TRBV28 to TRBJ1-2, with D unresolved. CDR3 size: 13 residues. V dropped 6 bases and J dropped 2 bases, with 10 bases sitting between them. Germline assignment: CDR1 MDHEN and CDR2 SYDVKM. The CDR3 DNA reads as TGTGCCAGCAGCCCACCCACAAACTATGGCTACACCTTC. Amino acids: CASSPPTNYGYTF.

The chain has TRBV11-2 and TRBJ1-3; D not certain. V shed 0 bases and J shed 4 bases, with 16 bases lying between them. Germline lookup yields CDR1 SGHAT and CDR2 FQNNGV. This CDR3 is built from 17 residues. The CDR3 region is CASSLDRVRTSGNTIYF. CDR3 coding DNA: TGTGCCAGCAGCTTAGATCGGGTCAGAACTTCAGGAAACACCATATATTTT.

This CDR3 reads CASSQGLADQRELFF. The CDR3 coding sequence is TGTGCCAGCAGCCAGGGACTAGCGGACCAGAGGGAGCTGTTTTTT. The genes are TRBV13 and TRBJ2-2, with TRBD2 matching over 11 bases. Trimming took 5 bases from V and 9 from J; bases not matched to a gene: 8. Germline V CDR1 and CDR2: PRHDT, FYEKMQ (reference sequence). The CDR3 runs to 15 residues.

V gene TRBV2 combines with J gene TRBJ1-4; D is ambiguous. V lost 6 bases, J lost 8 bases, and 10 bases lay in between. CDR3 length equals 12 residues. Germline V CDR1 and CDR2: SNHLY, FYNNEI. The CDR3 spells CASRREKEKLFF. The CDR3 coding sequence is TGTGCCAGCAGACGGGAAAAGGAAAAACTGTTTTTT. Based on the CDR3 plus reference TRBV2 and TRBJ1-4, the full variable domain is EPEVTQTPSHQVTQMGQEVILRCVPISNHLYFYWYRQILGQKVEFLVSFYNNEISEKSEIFDDQFSVERPDGSNFTLKIRSTKLEDSAMYFCASRREKEKLFFGSGTQLSVL.

This chain joins TRBV19 and TRBJ2-3; D remains unclear. CDR3 length: 14 amino acids. V lost 6 bases and J 0 bases, leaving 10 bases between the germline ends. Germline V gene sequence: CDR1 LNHDA, CDR2 SQIVND (reference sequence). The CDR3 sequence: CASSELSSTDTQYF. DNA of the CDR3: TGTGCCAGTAGCGAGCTTTCTAGCACAGATACGCAGTATTTT.